Each of the 5 T cell receptor beta chains below was sequenced from the same sample in a study of monozygotic twins with inflammatory bowel disease. Following a re-call of the 5' RACE reads, TCRdb has one entry per CDR3 protein and lacks DNA. In all, the sample yields a few hundred thousand distinct CDR3 sequences. The sequencing input was blood. All receptors derive from a human donor with ulcerative colitis or Crohn's disease, or a healthy co-twin of an affected twin (not recorded which).

The chain is built from TRBV19 and TRBJ2-1; the D gene TCRdb calls, TRBD1, cannot be checked with no DNA. Germline V CDR1 and CDR2: LNHDA, SQIVND (reference sequence). The CDR3 length is 15 residues. The CDR3 sequence: CASSIWGGQYNEQFF.

V gene TRBV6-2 or TRBV6-3 combines with J gene TRBJ1-2; checking the TCRdb D call of TRBD1 is not possible without DNA. Per the germline V gene, CDR1 is MNHEY and CDR2 is SVGEGT. The CDR3 runs to 13 residues. CDR3 residues: CASSYDRLYGYTF.

This chain connects TRBV20-1 to TRBJ1-4; TCRdb's D call, TRBD1, is unchecked because there is no DNA. CDR3 size: 14 residues. CDR1 DFQATT and CDR2 SNEGSKA come from the germline V gene (reference sequence). CDR3 sequence: CSARDGGGDEKLFF.

The chain couples TRBV7-6 to TRBJ2-1; the D gene TCRdb calls, TRBD1, cannot be checked with no DNA. The CDR3 runs to 13 residues. Looked up from germline, CDR1 is SGHVS and CDR2 is FNYEAQ. CDR3 sequence reads: CASSLRDINEQFF.

V is TRBV5-1 and J is TRBJ2-2; TCRdb indicates TRBD1, and absent DNA this call remains unverified. This CDR3 contains 15 residues. Germline CDR1 is SGHRS and CDR2 is YFSETQ. CDR3 sequence reads: CASTSGSRGTGELFF.